This TCR beta chain was profiled in a study of breast tumors, draining lymph nodes, adjacent tissues (dated by TCRdb to between 2015 and 2016). Regarding the complete study: The study compared TCR beta repertoires across tumor, adjacent nontumor tissue and axillary lymph nodes from breast cancer patients. The study aimed to assess the relationships and possible T-cell exchange between tumor, surrounding tissue and draining lymph node repertoires in human breast cancer.

The research as a whole found: The data were judged consistent with most tumor T cells deriving from the lymph node and then expanding within tumor tissue. In luminal-like breast cancer, tumor and nontumor tissue repertoires resembled each other significantly more than in basal-like breast cancer. Tumor T-cell repertoires showed less diversity than lymph node repertoires and more diversity than nontumor tissue repertoires, and tumor T-cell repertoires showed preferential V and J gene usage. The conclusion that tumor T cells originate in lymph nodes was framed as consistent with a hypothesis rather than directly demonstrated.

Concerning this clonotype itself: Its recognized antigen is unknown. One base away there is no much larger clone; base qualities are not given.

These reads were obtained on an Illumina HiSeq 2000. TCR beta chain libraries were generated by multiplex PCR amplification. High-throughput sequencing was used to analyze the amplified TCR beta chain products. Through fastp at Q25 and MiXCR, TCRdb rebuilt clones from the public reads, retaining in-frame beta chains. Duplicate CDR3 protein sequences are folded into a single record with the most common DNA and genes. Counted in this sample were about 31,000 distinct CDR3 sequences; 60% to 70% of them appeared once. The ten largest clonotypes hold 15% to 20% of the sample. V gives up 4 bases and J gives up 5 bases, and the segment between their germline ends measures 25 bases. The germline V gene supplies CDR1 SGHVS and CDR2 FQNEAQ. Inclusive of the bounding cysteine and phenylalanine, the CDR3 is 18 residues long. The CDR3 DNA has 54 bases and is translated from base 1.

The chain couples TRBV7-8 to TRBJ2-3, and possibly TRBD1, on 9 matching bases. This clonotype was obtained from a female donor with breast cancer. Some clones in this sample may be carry-over from other donors' samples. The sample taken for sequencing was breast tumor tissue. The CDR3 corresponds to CASSSKAGTGSGRDTQYF. The nucleotide sequence reads TGTGCCAGCAGCTCCAAGGCCGGGACAGGGAGCGGGAGAGATACGCAGTATTTT.